This is a list of T cell receptor beta chains from one sample in a study of cytomegalovirus exposure and HLA in healthy donors. Clones were sequenced by immunoSEQ multiplex PCR, and TCRdb holds only the in-frame ones, with some missing. Of over 90,000 clones in the sample, nearly 70% are singletons; the top ten hold around 16%. Sequencing used PBMCs. These receptors were collected from a woman aged 45-59 years in good health and CMV-seropositive. Each CDR3 is given without its conserved first and last residue. D genes are given only for firm matches. The size field is filled for only some rows; it gives once, few, many or a size class.

ASSLQGTGEKLF few TRBJ1-4 TRBV28 -
ASSYSTVGVLEQF once TRBJ2-1 TRBV6-5 -
ATTRGQNYGYT - TRBJ1-2 TRBV28 -
ASKRPTGELF - TRBJ2-2 TRBV6-5 -
ASSLWLANTEAF - TRBJ1-1 TRBV7-8 -
ASSYSLAGGREQY - TRBJ2-7 TRBV19 TRBD2
ASSLVGSPEGSPLH - TRBJ1-6 TRBV5-4 -
SVVDAGNYGYT once TRBJ1-2 TRBV29-1 -
ASSTSGWRERPYNEQF - TRBJ2-1 TRBV28 TRBD2
ASSVAPEGTEAF - TRBJ1-1 TRBV9 -
ASRASYEQY - TRBJ2-7 TRBV10-2 -
ASGRAGELF - TRBJ2-2 TRBV6-5 TRBD2
ASSFGEAEQY - TRBJ2-7 TRBV11-2 -
ASSTRGTQAGPQH once TRBJ1-5 TRBV6-1 TRBD1
ASSLQGREQY - TRBJ2-7 TRBV5-6 -
ASGAHRDIQETQY - TRBJ2-5 TRBV19 -